Shown below are 7 T cell receptor beta chains from a single sample sequenced in a study of graft-versus-host responses after intestinal transplantation. These TCRs are of unknown antigen specificity. Data came from immunoSEQ multiplex PCR; TCRdb stores just in-frame clones and leaves some out. The table lists 85,000 to 90,000 clones, around 90% of them singletons. Sample: unstimulated CD4+ T cells sorted from spleen or lymph node cells, taken before intestinal transplant. Receptors originate from a human donor who received an intestinal transplant.

V and J are TRBV7-8 and TRBJ2-7, with D perhaps assigned TRBD1 or TRBD2 (5 bases each). The V gene's germline CDR1 is SGHVS and CDR2 FQNEAQ. This CDR3 is built from 19 residues. V lost 1 base and J lost 5, with 27 bases in between. CDR3 loop: CASSLGFGTAGNTRHEQYF. In nucleotides, the CDR3 is TGTGCCAGCAGCTTAGGGTTCGGGACCGCGGGTAACACCCGGCACGAGCAGTACTTC. The complete variable domain, with remaining parts taken from reference TRBV7-8 and TRBJ2-7, reads GAGVSQSPRYKVAKRGQDVALRCDPISGHVSLFWYQQALGQGPEFLTYFQNEAQLDKSGLPSDRFFAERPEGSVSTLKIQRTQQEDSAVYLCASSLGFGTAGNTRHEQYFGPGTRLTVT.

The CDR3 sequence is CASSSSGLAGVYEQYF. The CDR3, as DNA: TGTGCCAGCAGTTCCTCGGGACTAGCGGGAGTCTACGAGCAGTACTTC. V gene TRBV28 combines with J gene TRBJ2-7; 14 bases align to TRBD2. The CDR3 length is 16 residues. With 4 bases clipped from V and 3 bases from J, the junction kept 5 bases outside the gene matches. Germline lookup yields CDR1 MDHEN and CDR2 SYDVKM.

The rearrangement links TRBV19 to TRBJ2-2; no reliable D call. The V and J ends lost 2 bases and 2 bases respectively, with 0 bases between them. CDR1 is LNHDA and CDR2 is SQIVND in the germline V gene (reference sequence). CDR3 size: 12 residues. CDR3 DNA: TGTGCCAGTAGTATAAACACCGGGGAGCTGTTTTTT. The encoded protein is CASSINTGELFF.

V is TRBV19 and J is TRBJ2-7, with D perhaps TRBD1 (6 bases). The V end was cut by 3 bases, the J end by 6 bases, with 12 bases between. CDR1 and CDR2 (germline): LNHDA, SQIVND (reference sequence). The CDR3 loop spans 13 amino acids. CDR3: CASSIYRESEQYF. The CDR3 coding sequence is TGTGCCAGTAGTATTTACAGGGAGAGCGAGCAGTACTTC.

The gene calls are TRBV7-8 and TRBJ2-2; TRBD1 agrees at 10 bases. The CDR3 contains 15 residues. V was clipped by 5 bases and J by 7 bases; unmatched bases: 7. Per germline, CDR1 SGHVS and CDR2 FQNEAQ. CDR3 region: CASSLPGQGSGELFF. The CDR3 coding sequence is TGTGCCAGCAGCCTTCCGGGACAGGGGAGCGGGGAGCTGTTTTTT. The entire variable domain, with the rest obtained from reference TRBV7-8 and TRBJ2-2, is as follows: GAGVSQSPRYKVAKRGQDVALRCDPISGHVSLFWYQQALGQGPEFLTYFQNEAQLDKSGLPSDRFFAERPEGSVSTLKIQRTQQEDSAVYLCASSLPGQGSGELFFGEGSRLTVL.

The chain has TRBV27 and TRBJ1-6; perhaps TRBD1 as D (5 bases). The V gene lost 3 bases and the J gene lost 6 bases, with 12 bases spanning the gap. The CDR3 has 15 residues. Germline lookup yields CDR1 MNHEY and CDR2 SMNVEV (reference sequence). This chain's CDR3 is CASSFLPRGNSPLHF. CDR3 bases: TGTGCCAGCAGTTTCTTACCGAGGGGTAATTCACCCCTCCACTTT.

The chain recombines TRBV20-1 with TRBJ2-4, with 8 bases that match TRBD2. This CDR3 region has 10 residues. Losses at the gene ends were 6 bases for V and 15 bases for J; bases not matched to a gene: 7. The germline V gene has CDR1 DFQATT and CDR2 SNEGSKA (reference sequence). As DNA, the CDR3 is TGCAGTGCCAGTAGCGGGGTATCGTACTTC. Its protein product is CSASSGVSYF.